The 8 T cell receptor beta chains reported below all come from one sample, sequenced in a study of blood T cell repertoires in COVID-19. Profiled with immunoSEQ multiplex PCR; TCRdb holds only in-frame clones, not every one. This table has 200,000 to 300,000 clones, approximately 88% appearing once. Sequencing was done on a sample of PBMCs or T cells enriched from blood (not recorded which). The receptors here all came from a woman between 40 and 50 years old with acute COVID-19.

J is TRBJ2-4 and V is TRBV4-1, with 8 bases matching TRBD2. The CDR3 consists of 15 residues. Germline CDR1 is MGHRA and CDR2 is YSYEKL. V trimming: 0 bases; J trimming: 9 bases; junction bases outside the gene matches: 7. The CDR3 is CASSQDRGGRSIQYF. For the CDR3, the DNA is TGCGCCAGCAGCCAAGATCGGGGGGGGCGGAGCATTCAGTACTTC.

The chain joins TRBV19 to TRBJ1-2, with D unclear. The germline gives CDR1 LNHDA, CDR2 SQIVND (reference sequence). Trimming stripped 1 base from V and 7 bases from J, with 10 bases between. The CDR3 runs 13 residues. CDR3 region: CASSIAAVGGYTF. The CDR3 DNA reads TGTGCCAGTAGTATAGCAGCGGTTGGTGGCTACACCTTC.

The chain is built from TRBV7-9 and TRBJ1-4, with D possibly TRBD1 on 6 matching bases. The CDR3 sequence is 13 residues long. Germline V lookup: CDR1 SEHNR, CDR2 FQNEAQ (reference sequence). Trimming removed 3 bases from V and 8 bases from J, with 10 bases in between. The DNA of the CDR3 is TGTGCCAGCAGCTTCCGGGACAAAGAAAAACTGTTTTTT. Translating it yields CASSFRDKEKLFF.

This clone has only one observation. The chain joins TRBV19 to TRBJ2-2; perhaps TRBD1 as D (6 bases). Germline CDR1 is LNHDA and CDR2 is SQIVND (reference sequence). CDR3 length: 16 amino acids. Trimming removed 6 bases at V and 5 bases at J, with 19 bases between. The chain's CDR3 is CASRRYRARATGELFF. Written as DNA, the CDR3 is TGTGCCAGTAGGAGATACAGGGCGAGGGCGACCGGGGAGCTGTTTTTT.

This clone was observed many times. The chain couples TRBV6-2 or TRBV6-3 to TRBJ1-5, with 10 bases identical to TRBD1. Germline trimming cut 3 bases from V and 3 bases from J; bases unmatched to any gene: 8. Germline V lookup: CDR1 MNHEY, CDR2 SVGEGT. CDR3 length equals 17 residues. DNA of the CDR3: TGTGCCAGCAGTTATAAGGTCGGACAGGGGGACAATCAGCCCCAGCATTTT. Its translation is CASSYKVGQGDNQPQHF.

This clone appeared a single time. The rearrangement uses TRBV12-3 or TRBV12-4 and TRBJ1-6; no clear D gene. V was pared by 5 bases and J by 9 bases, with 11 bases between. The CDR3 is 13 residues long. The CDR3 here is CASSILGGSPLHF. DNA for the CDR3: TGTGCCAGCAGTATTCTCGGCGGTTCACCCCTCCACTTT.

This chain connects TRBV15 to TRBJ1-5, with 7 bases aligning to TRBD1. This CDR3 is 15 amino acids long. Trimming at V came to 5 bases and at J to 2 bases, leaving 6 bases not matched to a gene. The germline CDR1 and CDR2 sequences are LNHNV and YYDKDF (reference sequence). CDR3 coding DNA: TGTGCCACCAGCGGTGACAGGGTTGGCAATCAGCCCCAGCATTTT. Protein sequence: CATSGDRVGNQPQHF.

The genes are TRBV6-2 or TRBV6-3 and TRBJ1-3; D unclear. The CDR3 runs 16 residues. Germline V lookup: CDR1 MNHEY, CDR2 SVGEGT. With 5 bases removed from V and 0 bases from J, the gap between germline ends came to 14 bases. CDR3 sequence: CASSLDTRLSGNTIYF. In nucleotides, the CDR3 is TGTGCCAGCAGTCTCGACACCAGGCTCTCTGGAAACACCATATATTTT.